A single sample is the source of the 5 T cell receptor beta chains below, sequenced in a study of T cell repertoires in breast cancer. A second nested PCR with blocking oligonucleotides suppressed unpaired genes. From the emulsion pairing reads, TCRdb called clonotypes with MiXCR, one entry per CDR3 protein. In the table there are around 43,000 distinct CDR3 sequences, roughly 44% of which are singletons. An expanded emulsion RT-PCR with primers for all TCR V genes paired CD8+ T cell chains. Sequenced material: CD8+ T cells. These receptors were collected from a pool of human donors with breast cancer or a healthy control (not recorded which).

The chain recombines TRBV19 with TRBJ2-5, with unresolved D. CDR1 is LNHDA and CDR2 is SQIVND in the germline V gene (reference sequence). The CDR3 extends over 17 amino acids. V was shortened by 1 base and J by 0 bases, with 15 bases between the two germline ends. CDR3 bases: TGTGCCAGTAGTATAGCCGTGGGGTCACCGTACCAAGAGACCCAGTACTTC. Protein product: CASSIAVGSPYQETQYF.

Concerning this clonotype: An end of the junction does not agree with germline; a read error may underlie this. This chain joins TRBV6-2 or TRBV6-3 and TRBJ2-1; D unresolved. This CDR3 is built from 14 residues. The germline V gene encodes CDR1 MNHEY and CDR2 SVGEGT. Written as DNA, the CDR3 is TGTGCCAGCGGTTACTCCCCAGAGGCCAATGAGCAGTTCTTC. Amino acids: CASGYSPEANEQFF.

The chain couples TRBV6-1 to TRBJ2-1, with D perhaps being TRBD1 or TRBD2 (5 bases each). Germline-derived CDR1 and CDR2 are MNHNS and SASEGT. The CDR3 totals 13 residues. Trimming cost V 1 base and J 6 bases, with 7 bases left between them. This chain's CDR3 is CASSEDGGNEQFF. The CDR3 DNA follows: TGTGCCAGCAGTGAAGATGGGGGCAATGAGCAGTTCTTC.

To note about this clonotype: Germline and junction disagree at one end, which may indicate a read error. The V gene is TRBV19, the J gene TRBJ2-1; 7 positions match TRBD1. CDR3 length: 14 amino acids. Germline V gene data show CDR1 as LNHDA and CDR2 as SQIVND (reference sequence). CDR3 amino acids: CASSPGPGDRVSLF. The DNA for the CDR3 is TGTGCCAGTAGCCCCGGGCCCGGAGACAGGGTATCTCTCTTC. Supplemented by reference TRBV19 and TRBJ2-1, the full variable domain reads DGGITQSPKYLFRKEGQNVTLSCEQNLNHDAMYWYRQDPGQGLRLIYYSQIVNDFQKGDIAEGYSVSREKKESFPLTVTSAQKNPTAFYLCASSPGPGDRVSLFGPGTRLTVL.

This clonotype was recorded only once. The rearrangement joins TRBV4-1 to TRBJ2-7, with 8 bases fitting TRBD1. With V trimmed by 5 bases and J by 5 bases, 11 bases remained unmatched. Per the germline V gene, CDR1 is MGHRA and CDR2 is YSYEKL. This CDR3 has 15 amino acids. The CDR3 DNA sequence: TGCGCCAGCAGCATGCCGGACAGGGTAGTCCACGAGCAGTACTTC. It specifies CASSMPDRVVHEQYF.